One and the same sample provided the 25 T cell receptor beta chains below, sequenced in a study of T cell repertoires in cytomegalovirus infection. These receptors have no identified antigens. MiXCR was run by TCRdb on the reads, yielding one entry per CDR3 protein. Of roughly 920,000 distinct CDR3 sequences listed, about a third are singletons. Sample: cultured CD8+ T cells from PBMCs, taken from culture after CMV antigen stimulation. The receptor set was obtained from a human donor in good health (CMV status not recorded). Some clones in this sample may be carry-over from other donors' samples.

The chain recombines TRBV5-1 with TRBJ2-2, with 7 bases that match TRBD1. Germline V lookup: CDR1 SGHRS, CDR2 YFSETQ. The CDR3 has 15 residues. Trimming removed 2 bases from V and 4 bases from J; junction bases left unmatched: 5. The CDR3 nucleotides are TGCGCCAGCAGCTTCCGGGACAGCAGCACCGGGGAGCTGTTTTTT. Translated: CASSFRDSSTGELFF.

This clonotype has a handful of counts. The chain is built from TRBV3-1 and TRBJ1-6; 8 bases are a match to TRBD1. Germline CDR1 is LGHDT and CDR2 is YNNKEL (reference sequence). The CDR3 is 20 residues long. Trimming removed 0 bases from V and 1 base from J; junction bases left unmatched: 11. This CDR3 reads CASSQDNWTGYKSYNSPLHF. The CDR3 region has the DNA TGTGCCAGCAGCCAAGATAACTGGACAGGGTATAAATCCTATAATTCACCCCTCCACTTT.

The CDR3 region is CASSYFLLEASWNTEAFF. DNA for the CDR3: TGTGCCAGCAGTTACTTTTTATTGGAGGCAAGTTGGAACACTGAAGCTTTCTTT. The chain recombines TRBV6-6 with TRBJ1-1; unclear D gene. The CDR3 totals 18 residues. CDR1 is MNHNY and CDR2 is SVGAGI in the germline V gene (reference sequence). Trimming took 1 base from V and 1 from J, leaving 19 bases between them.

This clonotype was counted many times. The chain is built from TRBV12-3 or TRBV12-4 and TRBJ2-2; D might be TRBD2 (7 bases). The CDR3 totals 21 residues. Between the trimmed V and J ends, which lost 3 bases and 4 bases, there was a span of 30 bases. CDR3 sequence reads: CASSFYVGGDPPKRTTGELFF. The CDR3 nucleotides read TGTGCCAGCAGTTTTTATGTAGGGGGGGACCCCCCTAAAAGGACCACCGGGGAGCTGTTTTTT.

The sample holds a few counts of this clonotype. The rearrangement uses TRBV6-1 and TRBJ1-1; D uncertain. Germline V CDR1 and CDR2: MNHNS, SASEGT. V was shortened by 0 bases and J by 11 bases, with 19 bases between the two germline ends. CDR3 size: 15 residues. The CDR3 reads CASSEAWSSPLLAFF. DNA for the CDR3: TGTGCCAGCAGTGAAGCCTGGTCGAGTCCCTTGCTGGCTTTCTTT.

The V gene is TRBV12-5, the J gene TRBJ1-2, with D possibly TRBD1 on 6 matching bases. CDR3 length: 17 amino acids. CDR1 is LGHNT, CDR2 FRNRAP, per germline. The V gene lost 0 bases and the J gene lost 6 bases, with 20 bases spanning the gap. The CDR3 nucleotides read TGTGCTAGTGGTTTGGTACCTTTCAGCATCGGGGGCAATGGCTACACCTTC. Protein sequence: CASGLVPFSIGGNGYTF.

The CDR3, as DNA: TGTGCCAGCAGCTTAGTAGCTGGGAGCTACACCTTC. Protein product: CASSLVAGSYTF. This chain uses TRBV11-2 with TRBJ1-2; no firm D call. This CDR3 is built from 12 residues. Germline CDR1 and CDR2: SGHAT and FQNNGV. V was pared by 1 base and J by 9 bases, with 9 bases between.

The table lists this clonotype with a few counts. The rearrangement uses TRBV6-1 and TRBJ1-1, with 10 bases lining up with TRBD1. V lost 8 bases and J lost 0; bases outside the gene matches: 6. The germline CDR1 and CDR2 sequences are MNHNS and SASEGT. There are 15 residues in the CDR3. In nucleotides, the CDR3 is TGTGCCAGCGTTTGGGACAGGGGAATGAACACTGAAGCTTTCTTT. It codes for CASVWDRGMNTEAFF.

The chain couples TRBV6-6 to TRBJ1-4, with TRBD1 as a possible D gene (5 bases). This CDR3 has 15 amino acids. Germline V gives CDR1 MNHNY, CDR2 SVGAGI (reference sequence). Deletions cut 5 bases from V and 0 bases from J, with 10 bases between. This CDR3 reads CASSATVPTNEKLFF. The DNA for the CDR3 is TGTGCCAGCAGTGCGACAGTTCCAACTAATGAAAAACTGTTTTTT.

As regards this clonotype: This may be a read error: a much more frequent sequence differs by one nucleotide. The rearrangement links TRBV12-3 or TRBV12-4 to TRBJ1-1; D might be TRBD1 (5 bases). This CDR3 comprises 14 residues. V was trimmed by 3 bases and J by 4 bases, leaving 12 bases between them. In DNA form, the CDR3 reads TGTGCCAGCAGTTTGTTACAGGAGGCCACTGAAGCTTTCTTT. It codes for CASSLLQEATEAFF.

This chain links TRBV20-1 with TRBJ1-1, with a possible D match to TRBD1 (5 bases). V lost 5 bases to trimming and J lost 5 bases, with 21 bases between them. The V gene's germline CDR1 is DFQATT and CDR2 SNEGSKA (reference sequence). CDR3 length: 15 residues. CDR3 bases: TGCAGTGCTCCCCGAACAGGACATTGGGGAACTGAAGCTTTCTTT. Translating gives CSAPRTGHWGTEAFF.

As to this clonotype: An end of the junction does not agree with germline; a read error may underlie this. The chain recombines TRBV4-1 with TRBJ1-1; D not certain. This CDR3 has 16 amino acids. From germline, CDR1 is MGHRA and CDR2 YSYEKL. The CDR3 protein is CASGQDRVGMNTEAFF. DNA for the CDR3: TGCGCCAGCGGCCAAGATCGGGTTGGGATGAACACTGAAGCTTTCTTT.

This clonotype was seen a few times. V and J are TRBV7-6 and TRBJ2-7; 7 nucleotides line up with TRBD2. This CDR3 has 14 amino acids. The V gene's germline CDR1 is SGHVS and CDR2 FNYEAQ. V was pared by 4 bases and J by 2 bases, with 5 bases of the junction left unmatched. CDR3 in amino acids: CASSSREAPYEQYV. The CDR3 nucleotides are TGTGCCAGCAGCTCCCGGGAGGCCCCCTACGAGCAGTACGTC.

This rearrangement joins TRBV10-3 to TRBJ2-7; 8 nucleotides agree with TRBD1. After removal of 4 bases from V and 3 bases from J, the junction contained 8 bases not matched to a gene. This CDR3 has 15 residues. Germline CDR1 ENHRY, CDR2 SYGVKD. CDR3 nucleotide sequence: TGTGCCATCAGTGTCGGACAGGGTTTTCTCTACGAGCAGTACTTC. It codes for CAISVGQGFLYEQYF.

This clonotype was seen many times. This chain uses TRBV27 with TRBJ1-2; D is perhaps TRBD1 (5 bases). Germline V gives CDR1 MNHEY, CDR2 SMNVEV (reference sequence). CDR3 length equals 13 residues. V lost 6 bases and J lost 3, with 11 bases in between. CDR3 bases: TGTGCCAGCAGGGATCCAGGGTACTATGGCTACACCTTC. Its protein product is CASRDPGYYGYTF.

This clonotype occurred a few times. The rearrangement links TRBV12-3 or TRBV12-4 to TRBJ1-5, with D perhaps matching TRBD1 (5 bases). V gave up 6 bases and J gave up 7 bases, with 13 bases separating them. CDR3 size: 13 residues. The CDR3 region is CASSAGLAQPQHF. As DNA, the CDR3 is TGTGCCAGCAGCGCGGGACTGGCCCAGCCCCAGCATTTT.

The chain joins TRBV15 to TRBJ1-2; no clear D. Germline V gives CDR1 LNHNV, CDR2 YYDKDF (reference sequence). The CDR3 is 16 amino acids. Trimming shortened V by 1 base and J by 2 bases, and 14 bases separated the two germline ends. The CDR3 sequence: CATSRGFGLSNYGYTF. The CDR3 DNA sequence: TGTGCCACCAGCAGAGGGTTTGGATTGTCAAACTATGGCTACACCTTC.

This clonotype was counted only a few times. The chain combines TRBV2 with TRBJ2-7, with D possibly TRBD2 on 6 matching bases. This CDR3 spans 12 amino acids. CDR1 SNHLY and CDR2 FYNNEI come from the germline V gene. V gave up 6 bases and J gave up 5 bases, with 11 bases separating them. In nucleotides, the CDR3 is TGTGCCAGCAGGGGGACTCCGAACGAGCAGTACGTC. It encodes CASRGTPNEQYV.

This chain links TRBV3-1 with TRBJ2-2; 8 nucleotides align to TRBD2. From germline, CDR1 is LGHDT and CDR2 YNNKEL (reference sequence). The CDR3 spans 14 residues. Trimming at V came to 5 bases and at J to 7 bases, leaving 6 bases not matched to a gene. CDR3 nucleotide sequence: TGTGCCAGCAGCTACCGACTAGCGCTCGGGGAGCTGTTTTTT. This gives the protein CASSYRLALGELFF. Filled out from reference TRBV3-1 and TRBJ2-2, the complete variable domain reads DTAVSQTPKYLVTQMGNDKSIKCEQNLGHDTMYWYKQDSKKFLKIMFSYNNKELIINETVPNRFSPKSPDKAHLNLHINSLELGDSAVYFCASSYRLALGELFFGEGSRLTVL.

This clonotype was counted a few times. J is TRBJ2-1 and V is TRBV20-1; D gene unclear. Trimming left V 3 bases short and J 8 bases short, with 11 bases between. The germline V gene has CDR1 DFQATT and CDR2 SNEGSKA (reference sequence). The length of the CDR3 is 12 residues. The CDR3 protein is CSASRGRDEQFF. The CDR3 nucleotides read TGCAGTGCTAGTCGAGGACGGGATGAGCAGTTCTTC.

The genes are TRBV6-5 and TRBJ1-1, with TRBD1 as a possible D gene (5 bases). Germline-derived CDR1 and CDR2 are MNHEY and SVGAGI. The CDR3 is 14 amino acids. V was shortened by 5 bases and J by 3 bases, with 13 bases between the two germline ends. The CDR3 reads CASSPRVSDTEAFF. In nucleotides, the CDR3 is TGTGCCAGCAGTCCCAGGGTGTCGGACACTGAAGCTTTCTTT.

The chain uses TRBV10-3 and TRBJ2-3, with D possibly called TRBD1 or TRBD2 (5 bases each). V was trimmed by 8 bases and J by 2 bases, leaving 17 bases between them. The CDR3 length is 15 residues. Germline CDR1 is ENHRY and CDR2 is SYGVKD. The CDR3 loop is CAIRIRDLDTDTQYF. CDR3 nucleotides: TGTGCCATCCGGATCCGGGACCTCGACACAGATACGCAGTATTTT.

This clonotype has just a few counts. The chain employs TRBV12-5 and TRBJ1-1, with TRBD1 matching over 8 bases. Germline V lookup: CDR1 LGHNT, CDR2 FRNRAP. V was pared by 1 base and J by 5 bases, with 12 bases of the junction left unmatched. CDR3 length equals 17 residues. The CDR3 coding sequence is TGTGCTAGTGGTTTGGGGGGTTTTGGCAGGGGGCTTACTGAAGCTTTCTTT. The encoded protein is CASGLGGFGRGLTEAFF. Supplemented by reference TRBV12-5 and TRBJ1-1, the full variable domain reads DARVTQTPRHKVTEMGQEVTMRCQPILGHNTVFWYRQTMMQGLELLAYFRNRAPLDDSGMPKDRFSAEMPDATLATLKIQPSEPRDSAVYFCASGLGGFGRGLTEAFFGQGTRLTVV.

In its sample, this clonotype was seen many times. The chain couples TRBV7-8 to TRBJ2-7, with D tentatively TRBD2 (7 bases). Trimming cost V 11 bases and J 6 bases, with 17 bases left between them. CDR1 SGHVS and CDR2 FQNEAQ come from the germline V gene. The CDR3 extends over 12 amino acids. Here the CDR3 reads CAGGDGGPEQYF. The DNA for the CDR3 is TGTGCCGGGGGGGATGGGGGGCCCGAGCAGTACTTC.

This clonotype was counted once. A much larger clone is a single base away; this may be a read error. The chain has TRBV5-4 and TRBJ1-2; no clear D gene. Germline lookup yields CDR1 SGHNT and CDR2 YYREEE (reference sequence). The length of the CDR3 is 14 residues. In DNA form, the CDR3 reads TGTGCCAACAGCCCCGACGGGTGGGAGGATGGCTACACCTTC. Translating it yields CANSPDGWEDGYTF. Full variable domain (rest looked up from reference TRBV5-4 and TRBJ1-2): ETGVTQSPTHLIKTRGQQVTLRCSSQSGHNTVSWYQQALGQGPQFIFQYYREEENGRGNFPPRFSGLQFPNYSSELNVNALELDDSALYLCANSPDGWEDGYTFGSGTRLTVV.